The 4 T cell receptor beta chains below come from one sample, sequenced in a study of cytomegalovirus exposure and HLA in healthy donors (dated by TCRdb to about 2017). The library was made by the immunoSEQ multiplex PCR assay. For the multiplex PCR, a mixture combining 60 forward primers for TCR Vbeta segments and 13 reverse primers for TCR Jbeta segments was used. What TCRdb holds here is the immuneACCESS table cut down to in-frame rearrangements. Part of the clones is not present; checked against another copy, under half of the missing clones reflect an unresolved V gene, and the others are unexplained. The sample has roughly 80,000 clones on record, roughly 63% of them singletons. More than 5% of the sample belongs to the ten largest clones. Sequencing used PBMCs. These receptors originate from a man in his thirties or forties in good health and CMV-seropositive.

This chain connects TRBV6-1 to TRBJ1-5; D unclear. Germline-derived CDR1 and CDR2 are MNHNS and SASEGT. Deletions cut 3 bases from V and 4 bases from J, with 4 bases between. The CDR3 runs to 12 residues. Here the CDR3 reads CASSDINQPQHF. The CDR3, as DNA: TGTGCCAGCAGTGATATTAATCAGCCCCAGCATTTT.

On this clone: One end of the junction varies from germline; a read error may be responsible. The gene calls are TRBV4-2 and TRBJ2-5, with TRBD2 identical over 7 bases. The CDR3 loop spans 15 amino acids. Germline lookup yields CDR1 LGHNA and CDR2 YNFKEQ. In DNA form, the CDR3 reads TGTGCCAGCAACCAAGATGGGACTAACCAAGAGACCCAGTACTTC. As protein: CASNQDGTNQETQYF.

The genes are TRBV7-8 and TRBJ2-7; 10 positions agree with TRBD2. This CDR3 comprises 17 residues. From germline, CDR1 is SGHVS and CDR2 FQNEAQ. The ends lost 4 bases at V and 2 bases at J; junction bases unmatched: 11. The CDR3 is CASSSKSSGSTTYEQYF. In nucleotides, the CDR3 is TGTGCCAGCAGCTCGAAGTCTAGCGGGAGTACAACCTACGAGCAGTACTTC. The full variable domain, completed using reference TRBV7-8 and TRBJ2-7, is GAGVSQSPRYKVAKRGQDVALRCDPISGHVSLFWYQQALGQGPEFLTYFQNEAQLDKSGLPSDRFFAERPEGSVSTLKIQRTQQEDSAVYLCASSSKSSGSTTYEQYFGPGTRLTVT.

This clone occurred a few times. This chain uses TRBV7-9 with TRBJ1-1, with no clear D. Trimming took 4 bases from V and 1 from J, leaving 16 bases between them. The length of the CDR3 is 16 residues. CDR1 SEHNR and CDR2 FQNEAQ come from the germline V gene (reference sequence). CDR3 sequence (DNA): TGTGCCAGCAGCTACCCCCTGGGGAGCGGGAACACTGAAGCTTTCTTT. This encodes CASSYPLGSGNTEAFF.